This T cell receptor (beta chain) stems from a study of blood T cells in healthy people across ages. Study information: Template switching recovered approximately one barcoded beta molecule for every two T cells. Study observations and caveats: Older individuals had lower TCR beta diversity per million T cells (the decline was roughly linear). Samples with more naive T cells showed higher observed beta diversity.

Of note for this clonotype: Its target is not known.

Next came a second PCR, run for about 7 to 11 cycles, which used a sample-barcoded 5' primer along with a J-beta primer mix. A single record per CDR3 protein comes from TCRdb applying MiXCR to the 5' RACE reads. Among over 1,500,000 distinct CDR3 sequences, approximately 50% were seen once, and the ten largest hold 2.1%. The CDR3 is 16 amino acids. V shed 3 bases and J shed 4 bases, with 20 bases lying between them. CDR1 is DFQATT, CDR2 SNEGSKA, per germline (reference sequence). The chain employs TRBV20-1 and TRBJ2-3; D is possibly TRBD1 (6 bases). The receptor was derived from a woman aged 40-49 years in good health. The sequencing input was blood. The CDR3 loop is CSASRFGVGGPDTQYF. In DNA form, the CDR3 reads TGCAGTGCTAGTAGGTTCGGGGTTGGGGGCCCAGATACGCAGTATTTT.